This T cell receptor (beta chain) was retrieved from a study of blood T cell repertoires in COVID-19. Living in about two dozen US areas, the participants were between 18 and 89 years of age. Produced via immunoSEQ multiplex PCR; TCRdb's table is partial and in-frame only. Of 250,000 to 350,000 clones listed, 89% are singletons. The CDR3 runs 16 residues. Trimming took off 0 bases at V and 3 bases at J, with 13 bases between the two ends. The V gene's germline CDR1 is SGHDN and CDR2 FVKESK. The sequenced material came from PBMCs or T cells enriched from blood (not recorded which). The TCR comes from a woman in her forties or fifties who had been exposed to COVID-19. The genes are TRBV14 and TRBJ2-3; TRBD1 is a possible D gene (6 bases). CDR3 coding DNA: TGTGCCAGCAGCCAAGATCGCCAGGGGAAGACAGATACGCAGTATTTT. It yields the protein CASSQDRQGKTDTQYF.